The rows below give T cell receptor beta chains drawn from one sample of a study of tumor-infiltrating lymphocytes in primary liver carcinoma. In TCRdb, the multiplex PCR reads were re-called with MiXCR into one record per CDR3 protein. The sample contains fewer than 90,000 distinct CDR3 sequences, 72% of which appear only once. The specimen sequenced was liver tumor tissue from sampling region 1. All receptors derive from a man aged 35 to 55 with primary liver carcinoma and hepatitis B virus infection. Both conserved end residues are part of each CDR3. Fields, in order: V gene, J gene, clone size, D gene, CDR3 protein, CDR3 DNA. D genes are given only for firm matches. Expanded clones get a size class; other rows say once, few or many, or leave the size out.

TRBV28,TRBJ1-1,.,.,CASSYHGSGGTEAFF,TGTGCCAGTAGTTACCATGGCAGTGGGGGCACTGAAGCTTTCTTT
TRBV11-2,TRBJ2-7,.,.,CASTHLEAVHYKQYF,TGTGCCAGCACCCACTTGGAAGCAGTCCACTACAAGCAGTACTTC
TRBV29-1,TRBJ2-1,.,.,CSVEDSVGKEQFF,TGCAGCGTTGAGGATAGCGTGGGCAAAGAGCAGTTCTTC
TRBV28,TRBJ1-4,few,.,CASSPSALATNEKLFF,TGTGCCAGCAGTCCCTCAGCACTCGCAACTAATGAAAAACTGTTTTTT
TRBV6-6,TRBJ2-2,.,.,CASTLSSGDLSF,TGTGCCAGCACCCTATCCTCCGGGGATCTGTCTTTT
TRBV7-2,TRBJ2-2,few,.,CASSLVRIGELLF,TGTGCCAGCAGCTTAGTCCGGATAGGGGAGCTGTTATTT
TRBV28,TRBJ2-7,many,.,CASSFLDGSTYEQYF,TGTGCCAGCAGTTTTCTGGACGGATCTACCTACGAGCAGTACTTC
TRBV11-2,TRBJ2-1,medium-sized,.,CASSSSFEQFF,TGTGCCAGCAGCTCCTCGTTTGAGCAGTTCTTC
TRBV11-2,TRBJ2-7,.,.,CGSSLTDGGYERYF,TGTGGCAGCAGCTTAACCGACGGAGGCTACGAGCGGTACTTC
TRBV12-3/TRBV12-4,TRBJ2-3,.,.,CASKKFLSTDTQYF,TGTGCCAGCAAAAAGTTTCTGAGCACAGATACCCAGTATTTT
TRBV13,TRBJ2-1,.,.,CASSLGGGRRSYIEQFF,TGTGCCAGCAGCTTGGGTGGAGGCAGAAGGTCCTACATTGAGCAGTTCTTC
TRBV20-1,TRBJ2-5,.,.,CSARVVRGGETHYF,TGCAGTGCTAGAGTGGTGCGGGGTGGAGAGACCCACTACTTC
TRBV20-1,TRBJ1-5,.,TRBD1,CSARRRTGDLYSNQPQHF,TGCAGTGCTAGAAGGAGGACAGGCGACCTCTATAGCAATCAGCCCCAGCATTTT
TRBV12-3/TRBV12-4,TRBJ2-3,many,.,CASSFIQGADTQYF,TGTGCCAGCAGTTTCATCCAGGGCGCAGATACGCAGTATTTT
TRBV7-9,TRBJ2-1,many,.,CASSLALIWEYNEQFF,TGTGCCAGCAGCTTAGCGCTGATTTGGGAATACAATGAGCAGTTCTTC
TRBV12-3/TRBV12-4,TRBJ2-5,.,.,CASSFRLVGVPGETQYF,TGTGCCAGTAGCTTTCGACTAGTGGGAGTACCGGGGGAGACCCAGTACTTC
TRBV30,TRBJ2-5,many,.,CAWSGPPLPDQETQYF,TGTGCCTGGAGTGGCCCCCCCCTGCCAGACCAAGAGACCCAGTACTTC
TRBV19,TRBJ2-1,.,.,CASSGQRAFQSVNEQFF,TGTGCCAGTAGTGGGCAGCGGGCCTTTCAGTCTGTTAATGAGCAGTTCTTC
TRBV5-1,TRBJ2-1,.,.,CASTCTECIEQFF,TGCGCCAGCACCTGCACAGAGTGCATTGAGCAGTTCTTC
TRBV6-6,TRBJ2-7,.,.,CASSYRTDGRSYEQYF,TGTGCCAGCAGTTACCGCACGGACGGGAGATCCTACGAGCAGTACTTC
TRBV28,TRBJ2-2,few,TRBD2,CASLTGGSTGELFF,TGTGCCAGCCTGACTGGCGGGAGCACCGGGGAGCTGTTTTTT
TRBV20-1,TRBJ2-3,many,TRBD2,CSAREVTSPTDTQYF,TGCAGTGCTAGAGAGGTGACTAGCCCCACAGATACGCAGTATTTT
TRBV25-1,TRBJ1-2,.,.,CASSESHGGCTF,TGTGCCAGCAGTGAGTCCCATGGAGGCTGCACCTTC
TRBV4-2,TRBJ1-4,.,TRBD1,CASPLTGKGEKLLF,TGTGCCAGCCCCCTGACAGGGAAGGGGGAAAAATTGCTGTTT
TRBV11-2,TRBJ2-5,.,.,CASRSRVSPHQEAQYF,TGTGCCAGCAGATCCCGGGTCTCGCCCCACCAAGAGGCCCAGTACTTC
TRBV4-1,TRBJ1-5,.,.,CASSQDGLLPNQPQHF,TGCGCCAGCAGCCAAGATGGGCTACTGCCGAATCAGCCCCAGCATTTT
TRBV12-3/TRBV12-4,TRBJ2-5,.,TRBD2,CASNFPRGLAGKETQYF,TGCGCCAGCAATTTCCCCCGAGGACTAGCGGGCAAAGAGACCCAGTACTTC
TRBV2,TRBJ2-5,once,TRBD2,CVSSGRLAGGPSETQYF,TGTGTCAGCAGTGGAAGACTAGCGGGAGGGCCTTCGGAGACCCAGTACTTC
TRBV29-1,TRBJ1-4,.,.,CSAGLGTNEKPFF,TGCAGCGCCGGACTGGGTACTAATGAAAAACCGTTTTTT
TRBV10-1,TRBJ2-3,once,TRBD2,CASSDGGLAEEDDTQCF,TGTGCCAGCAGTGATGGGGGACTAGCGGAGGAGGACGATACGCAGTGTTTT
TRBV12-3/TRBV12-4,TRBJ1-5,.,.,CASCLMGFGNQPQHF,TGTGCCAGCTGTTTAATGGGATTTGGCAATCAGCCCCAGCATTTT
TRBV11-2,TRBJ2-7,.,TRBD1,CASSSTGGLRYEQYF,TGTGCTAGTAGCTCTACAGGGGGCCTGAGGTACGAGCAGTACTTC
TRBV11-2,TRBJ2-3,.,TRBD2,CASSPPTSGSTDRQYF,TGTGCCAGCAGCCCCCCGACTAGCGGTAGCACGGATAGGCAGTATTTT
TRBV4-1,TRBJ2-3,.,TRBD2,CASSRGAGETNTRYF,TGCGCCAGCAGCCGGGGTGCGGGAGAGACAAATACGCGGTATTTT
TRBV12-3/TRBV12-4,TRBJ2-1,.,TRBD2,CASSHSSGSDEQFF,TGTGCCAGCAGTCACTCTAGCGGGAGCGATGAGCAGTTCTTC
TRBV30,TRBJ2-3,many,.,CAWRRGMVTDTQYF,TGTGCCTGGAGGAGGGGGATGGTCACAGATACGCAGTATTTT
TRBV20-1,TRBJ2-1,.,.,CSAKGNEQFF,TGCAGTGCTAAGGGCAATGAGCAGTTCTTC
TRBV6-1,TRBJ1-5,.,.,CANSEDIGNTQHF,TGTGCCAACAGTGAAGACATTGGAAATACGCAGCATTTT
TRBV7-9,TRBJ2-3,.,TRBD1,CVSNLGDRGLADTQYF,TGTGTCAGCAACTTGGGGGACAGGGGGTTGGCAGATACGCAGTATTTT
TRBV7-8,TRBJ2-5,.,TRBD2,CASSRGRMTETQHF,TGTGCCAGCAGCCGCGGGAGGATGACGGAGACCCAGCACTTC
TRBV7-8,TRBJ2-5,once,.,CASTPPPTGNLETQYF,TGTGCCAGCACCCCTCCCCCGACCGGGAACCTTGAGACCCAGTACTTC
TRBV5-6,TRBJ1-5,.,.,CVSSFYPLGNQPQHF,TGTGTCAGCAGCTTTTACCCTCTGGGCAATCAGCCCCAGCATTTT
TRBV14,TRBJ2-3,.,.,CDSSQVDYTDTQYF,TGTGACAGCAGCCAAGTAGACTACACAGATACACAGTATTTT
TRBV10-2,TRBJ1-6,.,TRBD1,CASSEKGAGYSPLHF,TGCGCCAGCAGTGAGAAGGGGGCTGGGTATTCACCCCTCCACTTT
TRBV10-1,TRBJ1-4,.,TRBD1,CASNEGASENLFF,TGCGCCAGCAATGAGGGGGCTTCTGAAAATCTGTTTTTT
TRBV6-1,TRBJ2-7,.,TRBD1,CVRSTGTEFHEQYF,TGTGTCAGGAGTACCGGGACAGAATTTCACGAGCAGTACTTC
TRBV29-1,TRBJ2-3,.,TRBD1,CSTRTGNTDMQYF,TGCAGCACCCGGACAGGAAACACAGACATGCAGTATTTT